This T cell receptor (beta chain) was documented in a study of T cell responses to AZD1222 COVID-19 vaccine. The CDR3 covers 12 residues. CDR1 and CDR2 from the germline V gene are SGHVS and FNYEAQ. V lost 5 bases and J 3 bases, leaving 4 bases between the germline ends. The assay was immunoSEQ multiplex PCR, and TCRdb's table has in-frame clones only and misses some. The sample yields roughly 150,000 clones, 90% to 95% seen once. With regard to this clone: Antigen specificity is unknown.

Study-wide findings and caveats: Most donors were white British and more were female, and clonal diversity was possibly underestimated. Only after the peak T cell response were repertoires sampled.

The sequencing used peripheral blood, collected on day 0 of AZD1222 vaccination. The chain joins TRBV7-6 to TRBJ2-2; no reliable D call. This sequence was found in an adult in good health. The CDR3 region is CASSTYTGELFF. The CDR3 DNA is TGTGCCAGCAGCACTTACACCGGGGAGCTGTTTTTT. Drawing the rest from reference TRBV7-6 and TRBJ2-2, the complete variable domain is GAGVSQSPRYKVTKRGQDVALRCDPISGHVSLYWYRQALGQGPEFLTYFNYEAQQDKSGLPNDRFSAERPEGSISTLTIQRTEQRDSAMYRCASSTYTGELFFGEGSRLTVL.